The next 7 T cell receptor beta chains were all read from a single sample in a study of T cells in Graves' hyperthyroidism and ophthalmopathy. Using RNA transcripts as the source, TCR beta CDR3 regions were amplified. TCR CDR3 regions were first amplified by RT-PCR with HTBI primers. TCRdb re-called the multiplex PCR reads with MiXCR, one entry per CDR3 protein. The sample contains roughly 420,000 distinct CDR3 sequences, roughly an eighth of which appear only once. The sample taken for sequencing was blood. The origin of the receptors is a woman aged 18-35 years with Graves' hyperthyroidism.

This clonotype was found many times. The rearrangement joins TRBV7-2 to TRBJ2-5; 7 bases are a match to TRBD2. This CDR3 has 15 residues. J gave up 5 bases and V 5 bases, and 11 bases lay outside the gene matches. Per germline, CDR1 SGHTA and CDR2 FQGNSA. The CDR3 protein is CASSPAGAPRETQYF. CDR3 sequence (DNA): TGTGCCAGCAGCCCGGCGGGAGCCCCAAGGGAGACCCAGTACTTC. The whole variable domain, filled in from reference TRBV7-2 and TRBJ2-5, reads GAGVSQSPSNKVTEKGKDVELRCDPISGHTALYWYRQSLGQGLEFLIYFQGNSAPDKSGLPSDRFSAERTGGSVSTLTIQRTQQEDSAVYLCASSPAGAPRETQYFGPGTRLLVL.

This chain links TRBV10-3 with TRBJ1-3; D is unclear. The germline V gene has CDR1 ENHRY and CDR2 SYGVKD. CDR3 length: 17 amino acids. V was shortened by 0 bases and J by 0 bases, with 12 bases between the two germline ends. Written as DNA, the CDR3 is TGTGCCATCAGTGAGTCAAGGGCGGTAACCTCTGGAAACACCATATATTTT. Its protein is CAISESRAVTSGNTIYF.

This clonotype was seen at least ten times. CDR3 sequence: CASSVGSGLVSDTQYF. CDR3 coding DNA: TGTGCCAGCAGTGTAGGAAGCGGACTCGTTTCAGATACGCAGTATTTT. The genes are TRBV12-3 or TRBV12-4 and TRBJ2-3; possibly TRBD2 for D (5 bases). This CDR3 spans 16 amino acids. With 5 bases removed from V and 4 bases from J, the gap between germline ends came to 19 bases.

This clonotype was seen a handful of times. The CDR3 reads CASSFEDRGNTIYF. In DNA form, the CDR3 reads TGTGCCAGCAGTTTTGAGGACAGGGGAAACACCATATATTTT. The J gene is TRBJ1-3, the V gene TRBV28, with 7 bases aligning to TRBD1. Trimming removed 3 bases from V and 4 bases from J; junction bases left unmatched: 3. The germline V gene has CDR1 MDHEN and CDR2 SYDVKM. This CDR3 region has 14 residues.

There are many counts of this clonotype. The chain employs TRBV7-2 and TRBJ1-1; D unclear. The CDR3 runs 15 residues. Trimming cost V 8 bases and J 0 bases, with 16 bases left between them. CDR1 SGHTA and CDR2 FQGNSA come from the germline V gene. CDR3 protein: CASGFPSNLNTEAFF. CDR3 DNA: TGTGCCAGCGGATTCCCCAGTAATCTGAACACTGAAGCTTTCTTT.

At least ten counts were recorded for this clonotype. The chain recombines TRBV7-8 with TRBJ2-7, with TRBD2 matching 10 bases. The V segment lost 5 bases and the J segment 5 bases; nucleotides outside the gene matches: 12. The CDR3 is made up of 16 amino acids. In germline, CDR1 is SGHVS, CDR2 FQNEAQ. The DNA for the CDR3 is TGTGCCAGCAGCACCAGGACTAGCGGACGGGGCCACGAGCAGTACTTC. Its protein product is CASSTRTSGRGHEQYF.

This clonotype was seen repeatedly, ten times or more. J is TRBJ2-3 and V is TRBV12-3 or TRBV12-4; D perhaps matches TRBD2 (5 bases). The V end was cut by 3 bases, the J end by 0 bases, with 10 bases between. This CDR3 region has 15 residues. Here the CDR3 DNA reads TGTGCCAGCAGTTTCGGCGGGTTTAGCACAGATACGCAGTATTTT. This sequence encodes CASSFGGFSTDTQYF.